Reported below is one TCR beta chain. Its antigen is unidentified. The entry originates in a study of OX40 agonist ivuxolimab in advanced cancers. Background on the study: Subjects had a mean age of roughly 60 years, with a range of about 23 to 79; roughly 83% were male. Study results and caveats: Relatively little clonal expansion, among the lowest observed, appeared in partial responders at 0.1-3.0 mg/kg. It was also the case that some nonresponders had low normalized T-cell clonal expansion. At 0.1 to 3.0 mg/kg and by week 6, clonal expansion occurred in CD4+ and CD8+ blood T cells.

The protocol was immunoSEQ multiplex PCR, while the TCRdb copy is restricted to in-frame clones and leaves out a portion. In the table there are 20,000 to 25,000 clones, roughly 88% of which are singletons. The CDR3 loop spans 14 amino acids. Germline V gene sequence: CDR1 LNHDA, CDR2 SQIVND (reference sequence). V was clipped by 10 bases and J by 3 bases, with 19 bases between them. This receptor was obtained from an adult with an advanced solid tumor such as melanoma, head and neck, liver or kidney cancer. The specimen was CD4+ or CD8+ T cells sorted from blood, collected in a trial of the OX40 agonist ivuxolimab. V is TRBV19 and J is TRBJ2-7; no clear D gene. The CDR3 region is CATSWGGDYYEQYF. The DNA of the CDR3 is TGTGCCACATCCTGGGGTGGGGATTACTACGAGCAGTACTTC.